The 2 T cell receptor beta chains listed next were all sequenced from one sample in a study of spatial heterogeneity in lung cancer. Sample time point: sample taken at primary tumor resection. TCRdb re-analysed the 5' RACE reads in MiXCR, keeping a single row per CDR3 protein. Of nearly 80,000 distinct CDR3 sequences in the sample, about 8.5% were seen once. The specimen was PBMCs, collected at surgery. These receptors were collected from a male donor with early-stage non-small cell lung cancer.

This clonotype was observed many times. The chain uses TRBV7-2 and TRBJ2-3, with 9 bases lining up with TRBD2. The CDR3 extends over 15 amino acids. Per the germline V gene, CDR1 is SGHTA and CDR2 is FQGNSA. V lost 6 bases and J lost 6; bases outside the gene matches: 10. The CDR3 coding sequence is TGTGCCAGCAGGGCCGGGACTAGCTGGGGGGATACGCAGTATTTT. Encoded protein: CASRAGTSWGDTQYF.

This clonotype appeared many times. The chain recombines TRBV28 with TRBJ2-7; perhaps TRBD1 as D (7 bases). Trimming took off 1 base at V and 4 bases at J, with 20 bases between the two ends. CDR3 size: 17 residues. CDR1 and CDR2 (germline): MDHEN, SYDVKM. The CDR3: CASSLFFRGSGEYEQYF. CDR3 nucleotides: TGTGCCAGCAGTTTATTTTTCAGGGGGTCGGGGGAGTACGAGCAGTACTTC.